The clone carrying this TCR beta chain has just one count. No antigen is known for it. Germline CDR1 KGHSH, CDR2 LQKENI. The CDR3 contains 13 residues. Germline trimming cut 4 bases from V and 2 bases from J; bases unmatched to any gene: 0. This record comes from a study of cytomegalovirus exposure and HLA in healthy donors. Broader study findings: HLA restriction was apparent for most CMV-associated TCR beta chains in a later analysis. Presence/absence analysis assumed near-uniform sequencing depth across donors.

60 Vbeta and 13 Jbeta primers were used in PCR. Some clones are missing from TCRdb's copy, which holds only in-frame ones; the method was immunoSEQ multiplex PCR. The top ten clones hold 1% of a sample with 150,000 to 200,000 clones, 80% of them seen once. This sequence joins TRBV18 and TRBJ2-7; 9 bases match TRBD1. This receptor was taken from a woman in her fifties or sixties in good health and CMV-seropositive. Sequenced: PBMCs. For the CDR3, the DNA is TGTGCCAGCTCACGGGACAGGGCCTACGAGCAGTACTTC. Its translation: CASSRDRAYEQYF.